This T cell receptor beta chain was identified in a study of human T cells and chemical hapten exposure. Germline-derived CDR1 and CDR2 are SNHLY and FYNNEI. After removal of 7 bases from V and 10 bases from J, the junction contained 11 bases not matched to a gene. The CDR3 has 15 residues. TCRdb passed the RACE reads through MiXCR, listing each CDR3 protein once. The table has approximately 70,000 distinct CDR3 sequences, approximately 9.8% seen once. This clonotype was seen many times. Indicated time point: patch test 1, 2 weeks after DPC sensitization. Treatment specified: therapeutic diphenylcyclopropenone sensitization with weekly scalp DPC.

The chain combines TRBV2 with TRBJ1-6; 9 nucleotides match TRBD1. The material sequenced was whole blood, taken in connection with sensitization to the hapten diphenylcyclopropenone (DPC). The TCR comes from a middle-aged woman with alopecia areata. Some clones in this sample may be carry-over from other donors' samples. The CDR3 bases are TGTGCCAGCACCGCGGGGGACAGGGAAGAATCACCCCTCCACTTT. It yields the protein CASTAGDREESPLHF.